The T cell receptor (beta chain) described here comes from a study of Graves' ophthalmopathy and Graves' hyperthyroidism. Orbital computed tomography, together with clinical symptoms, serum thyroxine, TRAb and thyroid ultrasound, was used for diagnosis. The TCR beta CDR3 regions underwent amplification from RNA transcripts. RT-PCR was first run with HTBI primers, then multiplex PCR in a second round. TCRdb reanalysed the multiplex PCR reads using MiXCR and keeps one entry per CDR3 protein. The sample holds almost 750,000 distinct CDR3 sequences, 40% seen once. The CDR3 runs to 20 residues. Germline V CDR1 and CDR2: KGHDR, SFDVKD. This clonotype has more than one count but fewer than ten. At one end the junction does not follow the germline gene, possibly because of a read error.

The genes are TRBV24-1 and TRBJ1-5; 12 bases agree with TRBD1. This TCR came from an adult man with Graves' ophthalmopathy. Sequenced: peripheral blood. The CDR3 nucleotides read TGTGCCAGCAGTTCCTCCGGGACAGGGGGCGCGGGGGCAGGCTATCAGCCCCAGCATTTT. The encoded protein is CASSSSGTGGAGAGYQPQHF.